These T cell receptor beta chains were read from a single sample in a study of cytomegalovirus exposure and HLA in healthy donors. Sequenced by immunoSEQ multiplex PCR; TCRdb stores in-frame clones only, minus some. The table shows about 120,000 clones, with over 60% occurring only once. The specimen was PBMCs. These receptor sequences come from a female donor in good health and CMV-seronegative. The conserved cysteine and the conserved F or W are not part of the CDR3 here.

>TRBV11-2|TRBJ2-1
ASSLEEASGVEQF
>TRBV4-3|TRBJ2-2
ASSRGRGRNTGELF
>TRBV30|TRBJ1-2
AWSVRQGNYGYT
>TRBV25-1|TRBJ2-1
ASSGLYNEQF
>TRBV5-7|TRBJ2-7
ASSAGYLADPYEQY
>TRBV11-2|TRBJ2-1
ASSLTGYEQF
>TRBV5-6|TRBJ2-2
ASSLVPSRGQNTGELF
>TRBV2|TRBJ2-3
ASSDPGGLGGTQY
>TRBV18|TRBJ1-6
ASSPQGEAPLH
>TRBV29-1|TRBJ2-3
SVDPTSGSGQY
>TRBV29-1|TRBJ1-2
SVEIQGTYGYT
>TRBV30|TRBJ2-7
ASTTVYRGRTYEQY
>TRBV30|TRBJ1-6
ACRTGKGLQSSYNSPLH
>TRBV5-6|TRBJ2-5
ASSSTSGGPGETQY
>TRBV27|TRBJ2-3
ASSVRQGPGGDTQY
>TRBV13|TRBJ2-7
ASSSNSEPTGFRSREQY
>TRBV27|TRBJ2-7
ASSLSRDTEQY
>TRBV5-1|TRBJ2-3
ASSSTVTSGGRADTQY
>TRBV5-6|TRBJ2-7
ASSSGGDYYEQY
>TRBV29-1|TRBJ1-2
SVGGKGYGYT